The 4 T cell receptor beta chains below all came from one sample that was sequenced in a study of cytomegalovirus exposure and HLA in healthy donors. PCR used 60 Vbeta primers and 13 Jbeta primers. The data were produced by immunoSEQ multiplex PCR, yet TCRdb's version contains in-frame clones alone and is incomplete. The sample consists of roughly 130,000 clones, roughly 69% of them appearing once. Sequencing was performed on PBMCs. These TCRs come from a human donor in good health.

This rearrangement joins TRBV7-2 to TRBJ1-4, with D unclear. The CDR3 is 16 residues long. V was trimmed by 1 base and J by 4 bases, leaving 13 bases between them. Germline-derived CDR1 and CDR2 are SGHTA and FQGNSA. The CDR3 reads CASSLGRREINEKLFF. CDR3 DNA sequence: TGTGCCAGCAGCTTAGGGAGGCGGGAGATTAATGAAAAACTGTTTTTT.

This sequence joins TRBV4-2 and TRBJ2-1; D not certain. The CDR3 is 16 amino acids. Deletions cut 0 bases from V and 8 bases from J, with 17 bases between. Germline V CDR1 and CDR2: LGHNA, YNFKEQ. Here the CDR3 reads CASSQDADSKFDEQFF. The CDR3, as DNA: TGTGCCAGCAGCCAAGATGCGGATAGTAAGTTCGATGAGCAGTTCTTC.

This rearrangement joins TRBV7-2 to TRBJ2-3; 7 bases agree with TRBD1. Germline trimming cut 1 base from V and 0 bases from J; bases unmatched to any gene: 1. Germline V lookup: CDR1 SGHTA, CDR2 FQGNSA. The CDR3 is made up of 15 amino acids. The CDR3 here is CASSLVGQSTDTQYF. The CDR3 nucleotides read TGTGCCAGCAGCTTAGTGGGACAGAGCACAGATACGCAGTATTTT.

In DNA, the CDR3 is TGTGCCAGCAGCTTAGCGGGACAGGGTTTCGAGCAGTACTTC. As protein: CASSLAGQGFEQYF. This chain uses TRBV7-8 with TRBJ2-7, with TRBD1 identical over 9 bases. CDR1 and CDR2 (germline): SGHVS, FQNEAQ. The CDR3 contains 14 residues. Losses at the gene ends were 0 bases for V and 6 bases for J; bases not matched to a gene: 3.